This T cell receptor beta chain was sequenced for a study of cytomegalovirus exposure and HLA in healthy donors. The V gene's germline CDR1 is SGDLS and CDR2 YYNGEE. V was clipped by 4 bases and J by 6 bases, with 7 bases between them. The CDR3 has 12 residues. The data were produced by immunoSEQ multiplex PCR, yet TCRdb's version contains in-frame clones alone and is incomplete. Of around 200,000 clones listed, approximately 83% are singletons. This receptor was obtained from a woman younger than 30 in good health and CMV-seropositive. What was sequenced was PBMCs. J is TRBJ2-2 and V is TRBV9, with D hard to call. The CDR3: CASSPRPGELFF. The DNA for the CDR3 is TGTGCCAGCAGCCCCAGGCCCGGGGAGCTGTTTTTT.